Listed below are T cell receptor beta chains from one sample, sequenced in a study of T cells in Graves' hyperthyroidism and ophthalmopathy. One entry per CDR3 protein results from TCRdb running MiXCR on the multiplex PCR reads. The table lists around 520,000 distinct CDR3 sequences, 12% to 15% of them singletons, with more than 11% in the top ten. Sequencing was performed on blood. The source is a woman in her 40s with Graves' hyperthyroidism. CDR3s include the opening cysteine and the closing phenylalanine or tryptophan. Fields, in order: J gene, V gene, D gene, CDR3 length, clone size, CDR3 protein, CDR3 DNA. A D gene is named only where the DNA matches it firmly. Part of the rows lack a size; the others show once, few, many or a class for expanded clones.

>TRBJ1-3|TRBV2|-|16|many
CASSEGPNQTGNTIYF
TGTGCCAGCAGTGAAGGGCCGAACCAGACTGGAAACACCATATATTTT
>TRBJ2-1|TRBV5-1|TRBD2|15|-
CASSLVREVYNEQFF
TGCGCCAGCAGCTTGGTTCGGGAGGTCTACAATGAGCAGTTCTTC
>TRBJ1-1|TRBV13|-|16|many
CASSRPRERGNTEAFF
TGTGCCAGCAGCCGACCTCGGGAGAGGGGGAACACTGAAGCTTTCTTT
>TRBJ2-1|TRBV5-1|-|16|many
CASSLEGNTNYNEQFF
TGCGCCAGCAGCTTGGAGGGGAACACTAATTACAATGAGCAGTTCTTC
>TRBJ2-7|TRBV7-9|TRBD2|15|many
CASSLEASGRNEQYF
TGTGCCAGCAGCTTAGAGGCTAGCGGGAGAAACGAGCAGTACTTC
>TRBJ2-7|TRBV27|TRBD1|13|many
CASSFYRGQEQYF
TGTGCCAGCAGTTTTTACAGGGGGCAAGAGCAGTACTTC
>TRBJ2-7|TRBV9|-|16|-
CASSVDSVAGPGEQYF
TGTGCCAGCAGCGTAGATTCCGTTGCGGGGCCAGGCGAGCAGTACTTC
>TRBJ2-7|TRBV7-2|-|13|few
CASSTMYSYEQYF
TGTGCCAGCAGCACTATGTACTCCTACGAGCAGTACTTC
>TRBJ2-5|TRBV2|-|12|many
CASSALGETQYF
TGTGCCAGCAGTGCCCTGGGGGAGACCCAGTACTTC
>TRBJ2-3|TRBV11-2|TRBD2|17|few
CASSLGTSREGLYTQYF
TGTGCCAGCAGCTTAGGCACTAGCCGGGAGGGCCTTTATACGCAGTATTTT
>TRBJ2-1|TRBV4-1|-|16|-
CASSPLVGRPYNEQFF
TGCGCCAGCAGCCCCCTGGTGGGGAGGCCCTACAATGAGCAGTTCTTC
>TRBJ2-7|TRBV28|TRBD2|14|-
CASSVLAGRYEQYF
TGTGCCAGCAGTGTACTAGCGGGTCGCTACGAGCAGTACTTC
>TRBJ1-6|TRBV3-1|TRBD1|13|few
CASSQGQGSPLHF
TGTGCCAGCAGCCAAGGACAGGGGTCACCCCTCCACTTT
>TRBJ1-6|TRBV2|-|14|-
CASRLGSLNSPLHF
TGTGCCAGCAGGCTAGGCAGCCTGAATTCACCCCTCCACTTT
>TRBJ2-7|TRBV6-1|-|11|many
CASRVSGEQYF
TGTGCCAGCAGGGTTAGTGGCGAGCAGTACTTC
>TRBJ2-3|TRBV20-1|TRBD2|19|many
CSARVGLAGASFSTDTQYF
TGCAGTGCTAGAGTTGGCCTAGCGGGAGCATCTTTTAGCACAGATACGCAGTATTTT